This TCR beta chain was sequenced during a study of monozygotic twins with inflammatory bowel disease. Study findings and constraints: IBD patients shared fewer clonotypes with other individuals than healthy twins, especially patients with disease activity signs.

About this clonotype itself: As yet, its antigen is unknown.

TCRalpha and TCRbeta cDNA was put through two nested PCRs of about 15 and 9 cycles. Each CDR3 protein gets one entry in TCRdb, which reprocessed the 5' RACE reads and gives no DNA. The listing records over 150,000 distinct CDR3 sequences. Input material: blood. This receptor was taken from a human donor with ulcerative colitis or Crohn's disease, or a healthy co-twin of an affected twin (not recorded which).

The CDR3 sequence is CAITGGAGNSPLHF. The chain is built from TRBV10-3 and TRBJ1-6; TCRdb names TRBD1, which stays unverified in the absence of DNA. This CDR3 contains 14 residues. CDR1 is ENHRY and CDR2 is SYGVKD in the germline V gene.